This passage covers 20 T cell receptor beta chains from one sample sequenced in a study of blood T cells in healthy people across ages. For the second PCR, which ran for about 7 to 11 cycles, a sample-barcoded 5' primer and a J-beta primer mix were used. TCRdb independently ran MiXCR on the 5' RACE reads; one entry per CDR3 protein. The sample has 1,800,000 or so distinct CDR3 sequences; approximately 40% are singletons. Sample: blood. These receptors all come from a human donor in good health.

This clonotype was recorded a few times. The chain has TRBV3-1 and TRBJ2-5, with TRBD2 as a possible D gene (5 bases). Germline V gene data show CDR1 as LGHDT and CDR2 as YNNKEL (reference sequence). The CDR3 has 14 residues. Trimming removed 3 bases from V and 4 bases from J, with 12 bases in between. DNA of the CDR3: TGTGCCAGCAGCCACGGACTCTTGGGAGAGACCCAGTACTTC. Its translation: CASSHGLLGETQYF.

The V gene is TRBV20-1, the J gene TRBJ2-3, with D maybe TRBD2 (6 bases). The CDR3 totals 14 residues. V was pared by 7 bases and J by 0 bases, with 14 bases between. CDR1 and CDR2 from the germline V gene are DFQATT and SNEGSKA (reference sequence). The CDR3: CSGQRRGSTDTQYF. The CDR3 DNA reads TGCAGTGGTCAGAGGCGGGGCAGCACAGATACGCAGTATTTT.

This clonotype was observed many times. This chain links TRBV7-9 with TRBJ1-2; no firm D call. Germline CDR1 reads SEHNR; CDR2 reads FQNEAQ (reference sequence). This CDR3 contains 14 residues. Trimming took 1 base from V and 2 from J, leaving 8 bases between them. Written as DNA, the CDR3 is TGTGCCAGCAGCTTAGGAGGTGGGAACTATGGCTACACCTTC. Amino acids: CASSLGGGNYGYTF.

V usage is TRBV5-5 and J usage is TRBJ2-1, with 11 bases fitting TRBD2. CDR1 is SGHKS, CDR2 YYEKEE, per germline (reference sequence). V dropped 0 bases and J dropped 2; count of bases not matched to a gene: 7. The CDR3 covers 18 residues. CDR3 region: CASSLGRLAGITYNEQFF. Here the CDR3 DNA reads TGTGCCAGCAGCTTGGGCAGACTAGCGGGGATTACCTACAATGAGCAGTTCTTC.

Only a few counts were recorded for this clonotype. The J gene is TRBJ2-7, the V gene TRBV6-5; 8 nucleotides line up with TRBD2. Germline-derived CDR1 and CDR2 are MNHEY and SVGAGI. This CDR3 region has 16 residues. The V gene end was trimmed by 0 bases and the J gene end by 3 bases; junction bases not matched to a gene: 7. CDR3 protein: CASSYSGGDEYYEQYF. CDR3 nucleotide sequence: TGTGCCAGCAGTTACTCCGGGGGGGATGAGTACTACGAGCAGTACTTC.

This chain uses TRBV5-1 with TRBJ2-1; D possibly corresponds to TRBD1 (6 bases). Germline V lookup: CDR1 SGHRS, CDR2 YFSETQ. The CDR3 length is 14 residues. Trimming took off 4 bases at V and 10 bases at J, with 18 bases between the two ends. CDR3 nucleotide sequence: TGCGCCAGCAGCCTACAACAGGGATTCGACGAGCAGTTCTTC. It codes for CASSLQQGFDEQFF.

This clonotype showed up just once. The junction differs from germline at one of its ends, possibly a read error. The gene calls are TRBV20-1 and TRBJ2-1; no clear D gene. CDR1 DFQATT and CDR2 SNEGSKA come from the germline V gene (reference sequence). The CDR3 sequence is 13 residues long. The CDR3 here is CSTRESTYDEQFF. The CDR3 nucleotides are TGCAGTACCCGAGAGAGTACCTACGATGAGCAGTTCTTC.

With respect to this clonotype: A much larger clone lies a single base off, so this may be a read error. V and J are TRBV3-1 and TRBJ2-3; no clear D. The CDR3 has 14 residues. Germline-derived CDR1 and CDR2 are LGHDT and YNNKEL (reference sequence). The germline V and J ends were trimmed by 3 bases and 5 bases, with 12 bases remaining between them. The CDR3 DNA reads as TGTGCCAGCAGCCATGCAACTGGCGGAGATACGCAGTATTTT. As protein: CASSHATGGDTQYF.

The table lists this clonotype with a few counts. This chain connects TRBV5-1 to TRBJ2-5; D is unclear. The V end lost 3 bases, the J end lost 5 bases, and 8 bases lay between the germline ends. This CDR3 spans 12 amino acids. Looked up from germline, CDR1 is SGHRS and CDR2 is YFSETQ. CDR3 in amino acids: CASSSQTETQYF. The CDR3 DNA is TGCGCCAGCAGCTCCCAGACGGAGACCCAGTACTTC.

V gene TRBV9 combines with J gene TRBJ2-3; D is unresolved. Trimming took 0 bases from V and 0 from J, leaving 11 bases between them. CDR1 and CDR2 from the germline V gene are SGDLS and YYNGEE. This CDR3 has 16 amino acids. The CDR3 spells CASSVDLPLSTDTQYF. CDR3 nucleotides: TGTGCCAGCAGCGTAGACTTACCTCTAAGCACAGATACGCAGTATTTT. The full variable domain, completed using reference TRBV9 and TRBJ2-3, is DSGVTQTPKHLITATGQRVTLRCSPRSGDLSVYWYQQSLDQGLQFLIQYYNGEERAKGNILERFSAQQFPDLHSELNLSSLELGDSALYFCASSVDLPLSTDTQYFGPGTRLTVL.

The chain couples TRBV29-1 to TRBJ1-2; the D gene is possibly TRBD1 (5 bases). The CDR3 is 14 residues long. Germline V gene data show CDR1 as SQVTM and CDR2 as ANQGSEA. Trimming removed 5 bases from V and 6 bases from J, with 19 bases in between. The CDR3: CSVKPSRQLDGYTF. The CDR3, as DNA: TGCAGCGTTAAACCCTCGAGACAGCTAGATGGCTACACCTTC.

This clonotype was detected only a few times. The CDR3 loop reads CASRKDRELGEAFF. In nucleotides, the CDR3 is TGTGCCAGTCGAAAGGACAGGGAATTGGGTGAAGCTTTCTTT. The chain uses TRBV6-4 and TRBJ1-1; TRBD1 aligns across 8 bases. This CDR3 has 14 residues. Germline CDR1 and CDR2: MRHNA and SNTAGT. J was trimmed by 7 bases and V by 9 bases; bases with no gene match: 13.

The rearrangement uses TRBV7-2 and TRBJ1-2; D call uncertain. CDR1 SGHTA and CDR2 FQGNSA come from the germline V gene. V was clipped by 4 bases and J by 7 bases, with 22 bases between them. The CDR3 length is 16 residues. CDR3 amino acids: CASSSTPSVSGSGYTF. The CDR3 coding sequence is TGTGCCAGCAGCTCGACACCTTCCGTCTCCGGGAGTGGCTACACCTTC.

This chain links TRBV20-1 with TRBJ2-7, with D possibly being TRBD1 or TRBD2 (6 bases each). The germline V and J ends were trimmed by 3 bases and 4 bases, with 19 bases remaining between them. Germline V CDR1 and CDR2: DFQATT, SNEGSKA (reference sequence). The CDR3 runs 15 residues. CDR3 loop: CSASPQGTPYYEQYF. Here the CDR3 DNA reads TGCAGTGCTAGCCCTCAGGGGACTCCCTATTACGAGCAGTACTTC.

This chain links TRBV7-9 with TRBJ1-3; D uncertain. This CDR3 is built from 14 residues. The germline V gene has CDR1 SEHNR and CDR2 FQNEAQ (reference sequence). V dropped 2 bases and J dropped 3 bases, with 8 bases sitting between them. CDR3 nucleotide sequence: TGTGCCAGCAGCTTATCGGCTGATGGAAACACCATATATTTT. Protein sequence: CASSLSADGNTIYF.

This clonotype came up many times. This chain links TRBV7-9 with TRBJ2-7; unclear D gene. Germline V gene sequence: CDR1 SEHNR, CDR2 FQNEAQ (reference sequence). Trimming cost V 2 bases and J 5 bases, with 13 bases left between them. The CDR3 length is 14 residues. CDR3 loop: CASSLTRYTDEQYF. CDR3 DNA: TGTGCCAGCAGCTTAACCAGGTATACTGACGAGCAGTACTTC.

With regard to this clonotype: One end of the junction does not line up with germline, which may come from a read error. The CDR3 sequence: CATRRGLGETQNF. DNA of the CDR3: TGTGCCACCAGGAGGGGGCTTGGAGAGACCCAGAACTTC. The chain carries TRBV15 and TRBJ2-5, with 7 bases lining up with TRBD1. Per germline, CDR1 LNHNV and CDR2 YYDKDF (reference sequence). The CDR3 consists of 13 residues.

This clonotype was seen a handful of times. The rearrangement uses TRBV4-3 and TRBJ2-4, with D possibly being TRBD2 (6 bases). The CDR3 spans 16 residues. Between the trimmed V and J ends, which lost 0 bases and 4 bases, there was a span of 13 bases. Germline CDR1 and CDR2: LGHNA and YSLEER. CDR3 nucleotides: TGCGCCAGCAGCCAAGACTCGGCTAGCGTTAAAAACATTCAGTACTTC. As protein: CASSQDSASVKNIQYF.

The chain uses TRBV29-1 and TRBJ2-5; TRBD2 matches at 8 bases. CDR1 is SQVTM, CDR2 ANQGSEA, per germline. Unmatched junction bases numbered 7, after V lost 6 bases and J lost 1 base. CDR3 size: 14 residues. CDR3 DNA sequence: TGCAGCGTGGGGCCGGGGGGGGCCCAAGAGACCCAGTACTTC. Amino acids: CSVGPGGAQETQYF.

The chain joins TRBV19 to TRBJ1-1; possibly TRBD1 for D (6 bases). The V and J ends lost 6 bases and 11 bases respectively, with 25 bases between them. This CDR3 has 15 residues. Per the germline V gene, CDR1 is LNHDA and CDR2 is SQIVND (reference sequence). The CDR3: CASRIANIDRLDAFF. Here the CDR3 DNA reads TGTGCCAGTAGGATTGCAAATATCGACAGGCTTGATGCTTTCTTT.